The next 30 T cell receptor beta chains were all read from a single sample in a study of T cell changes during pregnancy in multiple sclerosis. The repertoire was sequenced with immunoSEQ multiplex PCR; TCRdb's copy has only in-frame clones and lacks some. The sample records 75,000 to 80,000 clones, around 93% being singletons. The specimen was peripheral blood, collected in the second trimester of pregnancy. The source is a female donor in good health, enrolled as a control in a pregnancy study.

The chain is built from TRBV14 and TRBJ1-6; D ambiguous. V was trimmed by 0 bases and J by 10 bases, leaving 7 bases between them. Germline V gene sequence: CDR1 SGHDN, CDR2 FVKESK. This CDR3 has 13 residues. The chain's CDR3 is CASSQDSLSPLHF. The CDR3 DNA follows: TGTGCCAGCAGCCAAGATTCCCTCTCACCCCTCCACTTT.

The chain recombines TRBV27 with TRBJ2-1; the D gene is possibly TRBD1 (5 bases). This CDR3 has 13 residues. Germline values: CDR1 MNHEY, CDR2 SMNVEV (reference sequence). Trimming shortened V by 3 bases and J by 7 bases, and 10 bases separated the two germline ends. The CDR3 loop is CASSFDSQNEQFF. The DNA of the CDR3 is TGTGCCAGCAGTTTTGACAGCCAAAATGAGCAGTTCTTC.

Turning to this clone: The same CDR3 can be traced to other DNA sequences in this sample. The chain uses TRBV5-4 and TRBJ1-1; tentative D call: TRBD1 (5 bases). CDR1 and CDR2 (germline): SGHNT, YYREEE (reference sequence). This CDR3 spans 15 amino acids. V gave up 0 bases and J gave up 1 base, with 10 bases separating them. The CDR3 nucleotides are TGTGCCAGCAGCTTGGTCTCGCAGGGGAACACTGAAGCTTTCTTT. This encodes CASSLVSQGNTEAFF.

J is TRBJ2-3 and V is TRBV10-3; 8 nucleotides match TRBD1. V lost 6 bases to trimming and J lost 0 bases; unmatched junction nucleotides: 14. In germline, CDR1 is ENHRY, CDR2 SYGVKD. This CDR3 has 18 residues. CDR3 protein: CAIRAGTGPTASTDTQYF. CDR3 bases: TGTGCCATCAGGGCCGGGACAGGCCCAACTGCTAGCACAGATACGCAGTATTTT.

The J gene is TRBJ1-1, the V gene TRBV6-5, with 7 bases fitting TRBD1. CDR3 length: 13 amino acids. The germline V gene encodes CDR1 MNHEY and CDR2 SVGAGI. The ends lost 10 bases at V and 3 bases at J; junction bases unmatched: 8. In nucleotides, the CDR3 is TGTGCCACCACGGGACAGACCTACACTGAAGCTTTCTTT. This sequence encodes CATTGQTYTEAFF.

Regarding this clone: Other DNA variants within this sample encode the same CDR3. V usage is TRBV5-1 and J usage is TRBJ2-5, with D possibly matching TRBD1 (6 bases). Germline lookup yields CDR1 SGHRS and CDR2 YFSETQ. Trimming stripped 0 bases from V and 4 bases from J, with 10 bases between. The CDR3 consists of 14 residues. CDR3 amino acids: CASSLGQGRETQYF. The CDR3 region has the DNA TGCGCCAGCAGCTTGGGGCAGGGGAGAGAGACCCAGTACTTC.

The rearrangement joins TRBV12-5 to TRBJ1-5, with D maybe TRBD1 (6 bases). From germline, CDR1 is LGHNT and CDR2 FRNRAP. This CDR3 contains 15 residues. V was pared by 2 bases and J by 1 base, with 9 bases between. CDR3 amino acids: CASGLSGASNQPQHF. Written as DNA, the CDR3 is TGTGCTAGTGGTTTGTCAGGGGCCAGCAATCAGCCCCAGCATTTT. Full variable domain (rest looked up from reference TRBV12-5 and TRBJ1-5): DARVTQTPRHKVTEMGQEVTMRCQPILGHNTVFWYRQTMMQGLELLAYFRNRAPLDDSGMPKDRFSAEMPDATLATLKIQPSEPRDSAVYFCASGLSGASNQPQHFGDGTRLSIL.

V is TRBV6-6 and J is TRBJ1-1; no firm D call. The CDR3 is made up of 13 amino acids. Germline loops: CDR1 MNHNY, CDR2 SVGAGI (reference sequence). Trimming stripped 7 bases from V and 1 base from J, with 10 bases between. CDR3 in DNA: TGTGCCAGCACCTTGACATCGAACACTGAAGCTTTCTTT. Its protein product is CASTLTSNTEAFF.

This clone appeared once. This chain connects TRBV7-9 to TRBJ1-5, with D unclear. V dropped 1 base and J dropped 1 base, with 2 bases sitting between them. This CDR3 contains 13 residues. CDR1 and CDR2 from the germline V gene are SEHNR and FQNEAQ (reference sequence). In DNA, the CDR3 is TGTGCCAGCAGCTTAGTAAGCAATCAGCCCCAGCATTTT. It translates to CASSLVSNQPQHF.

The V call is TRBV4-3, the J call TRBJ1-1; a weak D match, TRBD1 (5 bases). Trimming cost V 1 base and J 0 bases, with 9 bases left between them. The germline V gene has CDR1 LGHNA and CDR2 YSLEER. The CDR3 loop spans 15 amino acids. The DNA for the CDR3 is TGCGCCAGCAGCCAAGGGCGCAGGGTGAACACTGAAGCTTTCTTT. Translation gives CASSQGRRVNTEAFF.

CDR3 region: CASSIDRVVGTEAFF. For the CDR3, the DNA is TGTGCCAGTAGTATCGACAGGGTCGTTGGGACTGAAGCTTTCTTT. V and J are TRBV19 and TRBJ1-1, with 7 bases that match TRBD1. Germline V gives CDR1 LNHDA, CDR2 SQIVND (reference sequence). The junction had 9 bases not matched to a gene; V was cut back by 3 bases and J by 5 bases. This CDR3 region has 15 residues.

The chain links TRBV30 to TRBJ1-2, with a weak D call TRBD1 (6 bases). Germline loops: CDR1 GTSNPN, CDR2 SVGIG (reference sequence). CDR3 length: 15 amino acids. The V and J ends lost 3 bases and 4 bases respectively, with 18 bases between them. In DNA form, the CDR3 reads TGTGCCTGGAGGACGGGAGGGGGTGCAATCTATGGCTACACCTTC. It yields the protein CAWRTGGGAIYGYTF. Variable domain in full (rest from reference TRBV30 and TRBJ1-2): SQTIHQWPATLVQPVGSPLSLECTVEGTSNPNLYWYRQAAGRGLQLLFYSVGIGQISSEVPQNLSASRPQDRQFILSSKKLLLSDSGFYLCAWRTGGGAIYGYTFGSGTRLTVV.

V gene TRBV25-1 combines with J gene TRBJ2-7; 10 bases match TRBD1. The CDR3 consists of 13 residues. Germline-derived CDR1 and CDR2 are MGHDK and SYGVNS. V shed 2 bases, J shed 5 bases, and the junction held 0 bases outside the gene matches. This CDR3 reads CASSEGTGDEQYF. DNA for the CDR3: TGTGCCAGCAGTGAAGGGACAGGGGACGAGCAGTACTTC.

Concerning this clone itself: A read error likely explains this, since a far larger clone differs by one base. J is TRBJ1-2 and V is TRBV2; no clear D gene. The CDR3 consists of 11 residues. The V end was cut by 6 bases, the J end by 3 bases, with 5 bases between. CDR1 and CDR2 (germline): SNHLY, FYNNEI. CDR3 residues: CASSPDYGYTF. CDR3 nucleotides: TGTGCCAGCAGCCCGGACTATGGCTACACCTTC.

The rearrangement joins TRBV28 to TRBJ1-5, with 8 bases identical to TRBD1. Germline CDR1 and CDR2: MDHEN and SYDVKM. This CDR3 is built from 15 residues. The V segment lost 5 bases and the J segment 4 bases; nucleotides outside the gene matches: 7. The CDR3, as DNA: TGTGCCAGCAGTCGACAGGGGCTAGTTAATCAGCCCCAGCATTTT. Its protein product is CASSRQGLVNQPQHF.

The count of this clone is one. V is TRBV18 and J is TRBJ2-7; D not certain. This CDR3 spans 14 amino acids. Germline V gene data show CDR1 as KGHSH and CDR2 as LQKENI. V was pared by 7 bases and J by 0 bases, with 13 bases between. In DNA, the CDR3 is TGTGCCAGCTGCGACTCAAAGAGCTCCTACGAGCAGTACTTC. Translated, it gives CASCDSKSSYEQYF.

This clone was recorded only once. The J gene is TRBJ1-2, the V gene TRBV6-6; the D is unclear. V lost 6 bases and J 4 bases, leaving 18 bases between the germline ends. Germline CDR1 is MNHNY and CDR2 is SVGAGI (reference sequence). CDR3 length: 15 amino acids. DNA for the CDR3: TGTGCCAGCAGCTCCTTAAATAGCTACGGCTATGGCTACACCTTC. This translates into CASSSLNSYGYGYTF.

The chain employs TRBV4-3 and TRBJ2-1; 8 bases are shared with TRBD2. The ends lost 4 bases at V and 6 bases at J; junction bases unmatched: 8. Germline V gene lookup returns CDR1 LGHNA and CDR2 YSLEER. This CDR3 contains 15 residues. This chain's CDR3 is CASSLKAGDGNEQFF. CDR3 DNA: TGCGCCAGCAGCCTCAAAGCGGGAGACGGCAATGAGCAGTTCTTC.

The CDR3 nucleotides read TGCGCCAGCAGGGCGGGTAGACCTAGCACAGATACGCAGTATTTT. Its protein product is CASRAGRPSTDTQYF. The rearrangement joins TRBV5-1 to TRBJ2-3, with D possibly being TRBD2 (5 bases). Between the trimmed V and J ends, which lost 5 bases and 0 bases, there was a span of 13 bases. Germline V gives CDR1 SGHRS, CDR2 YFSETQ. CDR3 size: 15 residues.

The CDR3 DNA sequence: TGTGCCAGCAGCTTAGAACGGGACTACGAGCAGTACTTC. As protein: CASSLERDYEQYF. V gene TRBV11-2 combines with J gene TRBJ2-7, with D perhaps TRBD2 (5 bases). The germline V gene has CDR1 SGHAT and CDR2 FQNNGV. The V end lost 0 bases, the J end lost 3 bases, and 6 bases lay between the germline ends. The CDR3 has 13 amino acids.

The chain recombines TRBV29-1 with TRBJ1-3, with D possibly TRBD1 on 5 matching bases. The CDR3 loop spans 15 amino acids. Germline CDR1 and CDR2: SQVTM and ANQGSEA. Trimming shortened V by 1 base and J by 0 bases, and 10 bases separated the two germline ends. Here the CDR3 DNA reads TGCAGCGTTGAAGTGGGGGGGGTCTCTGGAAACACCATATATTTT. Its protein is CSVEVGGVSGNTIYF.

The V gene is TRBV9, the J gene TRBJ1-2; D is undetermined. Germline loops: CDR1 SGDLS, CDR2 YYNGEE. The ends were cut back, 0 bases at V and 2 bases at J, with 8 bases in the middle. The CDR3 totals 14 residues. The CDR3 is CASSVALENYGYTF. DNA for the CDR3: TGTGCCAGCAGCGTAGCTCTGGAGAACTATGGCTACACCTTC.

CDR3 bases: TGTGCCAGCAGTGAGACTAGCGGACACACAGATACGCAGTATTTT. It encodes CASSETSGHTDTQYF. The V and J genes are TRBV6-4 and TRBJ2-3; 9 positions match TRBD2. Germline trimming cut 3 bases from V and 2 bases from J; bases unmatched to any gene: 3. The germline V gene has CDR1 MRHNA and CDR2 SNTAGT. The CDR3 sequence is 15 residues long.

The chain recombines TRBV4-2 with TRBJ1-5; 7 bases line up with TRBD1. V dropped 4 bases and J dropped 0; count of bases not matched to a gene: 6. The CDR3 length is 16 residues. Germline V gives CDR1 LGHNA, CDR2 YNFKEQ. CDR3 amino acids: CASSLGTAGSNQPQHF. CDR3 DNA: TGTGCCAGCAGCCTCGGGACAGCGGGTAGCAATCAGCCCCAGCATTTT.

The J gene is TRBJ2-5, the V gene TRBV2; possibly TRBD2 for D (5 bases). CDR3 length: 16 residues. The germline gives CDR1 SNHLY, CDR2 FYNNEI. V lost 6 bases and J 5 bases, leaving 22 bases between the germline ends. CDR3 nucleotide sequence: TGTGCCAGCAGCCAGAACGGAGGTCTATTGGGGGAGACCCAGTACTTC. This gives the protein CASSQNGGLLGETQYF.

The chain uses TRBV9 and TRBJ2-5, with 9 bases identical to TRBD1. Germline V gene lookup returns CDR1 SGDLS and CDR2 YYNGEE. V was clipped by 3 bases and J by 4 bases; unmatched bases: 10. The CDR3 totals 16 residues. This CDR3 is CASSERPGQGRETQYF. The DNA of the CDR3 is TGTGCCAGCAGCGAAAGACCGGGACAGGGTCGAGAGACCCAGTACTTC. Combining the CDR3 with reference TRBV9 and TRBJ2-5 gives the whole variable domain DSGVTQTPKHLITATGQRVTLRCSPRSGDLSVYWYQQSLDQGLQFLIQYYNGEERAKGNILERFSAQQFPDLHSELNLSSLELGDSALYFCASSERPGQGRETQYFGPGTRLLVL.

The rearrangement joins TRBV18 to TRBJ2-3; TRBD2 is a possible D gene (6 bases). The CDR3 extends over 16 amino acids. Between the trimmed V and J ends, which lost 4 bases and 2 bases, there was a span of 16 bases. From germline, CDR1 is KGHSH and CDR2 LQKENI. For the CDR3, the DNA is TGTGCCAGCTCACAATTAGCGGTACAGGACACAGATACGCAGTATTTT. Its protein is CASSQLAVQDTDTQYF.

This rearrangement joins TRBV9 to TRBJ1-6; 8 bases map to TRBD1. CDR1 SGDLS and CDR2 YYNGEE come from the germline V gene. The CDR3 has 15 amino acids. V lost 1 base, J lost 10 bases, and 7 bases stayed unmatched. The DNA for the CDR3 is TGTGCCAGCAGCGTACTAGGACAGGGTTGGTCACCCCTCCACTTT. It encodes CASSVLGQGWSPLHF.

The rearrangement links TRBV7-9 to TRBJ1-5, with D perhaps matching TRBD1 (5 bases). V lost 3 bases, J lost 4 bases, and 10 bases lay in between. CDR3 size: 14 residues. Germline V CDR1 and CDR2: SEHNR, FQNEAQ (reference sequence). The CDR3 region has the DNA TGTGCCAGCAGCTTCGGGCGGACAAATCAGCCCCAGCATTTT. Its translation: CASSFGRTNQPQHF.

The chain combines TRBV6-5 with TRBJ1-1, with D possibly being TRBD1 (6 bases). Germline CDR1 reads MNHEY; CDR2 reads SVGAGI. The CDR3 sequence is 15 residues long. Between the trimmed V and J ends, which lost 2 bases and 2 bases, there was a span of 12 bases. The CDR3 sequence is CASSYVGQFNTEAFF. The CDR3 DNA reads as TGTGCCAGCAGTTACGTCGGACAGTTTAACACTGAAGCTTTCTTT.